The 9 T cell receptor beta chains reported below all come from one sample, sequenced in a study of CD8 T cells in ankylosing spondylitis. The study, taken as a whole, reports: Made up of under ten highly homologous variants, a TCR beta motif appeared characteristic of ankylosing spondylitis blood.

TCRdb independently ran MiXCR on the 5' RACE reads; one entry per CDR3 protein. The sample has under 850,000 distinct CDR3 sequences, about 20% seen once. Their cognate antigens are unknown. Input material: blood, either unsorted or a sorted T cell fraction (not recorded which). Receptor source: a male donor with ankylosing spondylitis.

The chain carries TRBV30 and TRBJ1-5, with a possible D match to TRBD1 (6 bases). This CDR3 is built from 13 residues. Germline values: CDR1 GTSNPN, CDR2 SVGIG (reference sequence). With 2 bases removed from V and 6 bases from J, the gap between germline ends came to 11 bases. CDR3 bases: TGTGCCTGGAGTACCCACAGGGCTCAGCCCCAGCATTTT. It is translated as CAWSTHRAQPQHF.

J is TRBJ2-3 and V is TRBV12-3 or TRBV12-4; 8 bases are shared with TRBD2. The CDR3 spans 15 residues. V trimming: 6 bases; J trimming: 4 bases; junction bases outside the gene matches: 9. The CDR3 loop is CASSRTAGGADTQYF. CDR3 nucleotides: TGTGCCAGCAGCCGCACTGCGGGGGGAGCAGATACGCAGTATTTT.

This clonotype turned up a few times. As DNA, the CDR3 is TGCAGCGTTGTCGGGGAGAACACTGAAGCTTTCTTT. Its translation is CSVVGENTEAFF. The rearrangement links TRBV29-1 to TRBJ1-1; unclear D gene. The ends were cut back, 4 bases at V and 1 base at J, with 7 bases in the middle. The V gene's germline CDR1 is SQVTM and CDR2 ANQGSEA. The CDR3 consists of 12 residues.

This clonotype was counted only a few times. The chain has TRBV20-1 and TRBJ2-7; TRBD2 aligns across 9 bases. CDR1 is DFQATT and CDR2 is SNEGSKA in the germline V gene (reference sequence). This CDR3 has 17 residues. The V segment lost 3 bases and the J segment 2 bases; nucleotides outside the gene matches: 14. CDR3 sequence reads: CSASGSSSGEFTYEQYF. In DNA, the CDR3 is TGCAGTGCTAGCGGTTCGTCTAGCGGGGAATTTACCTACGAGCAGTACTTC.

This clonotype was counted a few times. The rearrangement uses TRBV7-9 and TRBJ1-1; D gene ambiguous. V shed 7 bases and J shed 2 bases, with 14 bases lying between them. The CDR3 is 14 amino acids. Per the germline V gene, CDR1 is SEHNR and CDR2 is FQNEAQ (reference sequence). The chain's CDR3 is CASTLAGLNTEAFF. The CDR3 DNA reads TGTGCCAGCACCCTGGCAGGCCTAAACACTGAAGCTTTCTTT.

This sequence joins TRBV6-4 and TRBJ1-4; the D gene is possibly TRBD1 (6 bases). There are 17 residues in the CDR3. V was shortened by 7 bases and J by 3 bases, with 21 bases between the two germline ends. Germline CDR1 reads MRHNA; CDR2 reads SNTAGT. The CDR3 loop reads CASISARGPSSNEKLFF. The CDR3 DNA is TGTGCCAGCATCTCAGCCCGGGGGCCCTCTTCTAATGAAAAACTGTTTTTT.

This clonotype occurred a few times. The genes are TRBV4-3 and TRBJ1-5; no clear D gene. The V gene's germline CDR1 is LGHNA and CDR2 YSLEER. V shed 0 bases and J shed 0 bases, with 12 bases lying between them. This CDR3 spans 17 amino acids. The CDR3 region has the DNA TGCGCCAGCAGCCAAGATCGGAGTTGGGATAGCAATCAGCCCCAGCATTTT. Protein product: CASSQDRSWDSNQPQHF.

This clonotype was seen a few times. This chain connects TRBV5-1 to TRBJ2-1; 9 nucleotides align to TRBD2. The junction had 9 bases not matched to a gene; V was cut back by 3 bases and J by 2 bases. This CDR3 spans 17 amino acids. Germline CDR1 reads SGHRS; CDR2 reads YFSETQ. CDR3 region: CASSSWIAGEAYNEQFF. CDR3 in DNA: TGCGCCAGCAGCTCGTGGATAGCGGGAGAGGCCTACAATGAGCAGTTCTTC. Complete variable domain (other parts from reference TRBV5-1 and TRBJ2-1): KAGVTQTPRYLIKTRGQQVTLSCSPISGHRSVSWYQQTPGQGLQFLFEYFSETQRNKGNFPGRFSGRQFSNSRSEMNVSTLELGDSALYLCASSSWIAGEAYNEQFFGPGTRLTVL.

CDR3 sequence reads: CASSQVWAYEGQGVGELFF. The CDR3 coding sequence is TGTGCCAGCAGCCAAGTCTGGGCCTATGAGGGACAGGGGGTCGGGGAGCTGTTTTTT. The V call is TRBV3-1, the J call TRBJ2-2; TRBD1 agrees at 11 bases. The CDR3 is 19 residues long. Germline V lookup: CDR1 LGHDT, CDR2 YNNKEL (reference sequence). The V and J ends lost 1 base and 7 bases, in that order; junction bases with no gene match: 14.